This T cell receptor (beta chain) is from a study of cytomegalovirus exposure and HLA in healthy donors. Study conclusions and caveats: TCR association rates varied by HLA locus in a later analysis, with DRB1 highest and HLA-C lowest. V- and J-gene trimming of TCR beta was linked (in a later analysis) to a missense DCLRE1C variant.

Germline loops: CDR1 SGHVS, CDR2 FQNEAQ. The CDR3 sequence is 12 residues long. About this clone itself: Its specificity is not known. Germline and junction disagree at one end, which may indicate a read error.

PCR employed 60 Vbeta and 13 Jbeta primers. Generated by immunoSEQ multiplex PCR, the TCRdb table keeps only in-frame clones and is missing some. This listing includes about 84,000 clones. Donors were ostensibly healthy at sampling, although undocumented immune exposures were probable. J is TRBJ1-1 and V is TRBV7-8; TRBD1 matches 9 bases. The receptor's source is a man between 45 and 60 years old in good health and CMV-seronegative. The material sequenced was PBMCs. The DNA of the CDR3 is TGTGCCAGCAGCTTAGCGGGGGGGGACAGGGTCTTT. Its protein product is CASSLAGGDRVF.